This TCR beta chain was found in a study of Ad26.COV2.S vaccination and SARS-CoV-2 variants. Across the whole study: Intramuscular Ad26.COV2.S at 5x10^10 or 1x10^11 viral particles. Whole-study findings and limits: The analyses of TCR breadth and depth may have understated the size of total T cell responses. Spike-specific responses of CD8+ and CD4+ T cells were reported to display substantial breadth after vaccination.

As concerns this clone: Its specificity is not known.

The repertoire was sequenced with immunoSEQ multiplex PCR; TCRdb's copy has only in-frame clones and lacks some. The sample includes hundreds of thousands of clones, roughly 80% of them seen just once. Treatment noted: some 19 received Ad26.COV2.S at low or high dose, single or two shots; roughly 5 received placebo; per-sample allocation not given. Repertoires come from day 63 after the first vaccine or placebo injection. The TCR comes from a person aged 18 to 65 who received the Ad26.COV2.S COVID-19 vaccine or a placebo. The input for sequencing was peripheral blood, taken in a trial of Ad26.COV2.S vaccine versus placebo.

CDR3 sequence reads: CASTSGRQRPEQYF. The CDR3 nucleotides read TGTGCCAGCACCTCGGGCAGGCAACGACCCGAGCAGTACTTC. This sequence joins TRBV11-2 and TRBJ2-7; the D is unclear. The CDR3 is made up of 14 amino acids. Trimming pared 7 bases from V and 6 bases from J, leaving 19 bases between. From germline, CDR1 is SGHAT and CDR2 FQNNGV.